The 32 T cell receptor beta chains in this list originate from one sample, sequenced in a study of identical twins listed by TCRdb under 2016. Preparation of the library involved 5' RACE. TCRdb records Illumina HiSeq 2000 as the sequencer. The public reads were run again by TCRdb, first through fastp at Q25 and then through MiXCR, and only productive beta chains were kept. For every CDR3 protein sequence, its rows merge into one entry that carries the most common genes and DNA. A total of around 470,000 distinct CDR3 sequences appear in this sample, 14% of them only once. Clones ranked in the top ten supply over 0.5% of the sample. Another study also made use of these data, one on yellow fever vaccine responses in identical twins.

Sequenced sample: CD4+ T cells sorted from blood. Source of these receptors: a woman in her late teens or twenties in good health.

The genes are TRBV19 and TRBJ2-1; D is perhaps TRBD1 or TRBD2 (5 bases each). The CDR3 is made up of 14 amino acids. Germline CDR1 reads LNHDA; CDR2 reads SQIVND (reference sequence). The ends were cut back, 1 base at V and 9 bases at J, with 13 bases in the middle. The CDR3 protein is CASSIGGKEAEQFF. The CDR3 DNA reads TGTGCCAGTAGTATAGGGGGGAAAGAGGCTGAGCAGTTCTTC. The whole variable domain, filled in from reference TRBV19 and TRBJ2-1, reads DGGITQSPKYLFRKEGQNVTLSCEQNLNHDAMYWYRQDPGQGLRLIYYSQIVNDFQKGDIAEGYSVSREKKESFPLTVTSAQKNPTAFYLCASSIGGKEAEQFFGPGTRLTVL.

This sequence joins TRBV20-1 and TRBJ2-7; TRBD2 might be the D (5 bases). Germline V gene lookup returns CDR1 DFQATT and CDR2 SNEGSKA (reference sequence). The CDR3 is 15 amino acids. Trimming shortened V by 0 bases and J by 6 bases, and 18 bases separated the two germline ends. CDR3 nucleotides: TGCAGTGCTAGAGATGCCGAAAGACTAAAGGCCGAGCAGTACTTC. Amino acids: CSARDAERLKAEQYF.

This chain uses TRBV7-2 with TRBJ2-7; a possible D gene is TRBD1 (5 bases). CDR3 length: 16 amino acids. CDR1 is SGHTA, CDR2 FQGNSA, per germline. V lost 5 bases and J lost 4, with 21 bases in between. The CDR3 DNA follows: TGTGCCAGCAGCGTAGTAGGGGATAGGCAGAGATACGAGCAGTACTTC. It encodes CASSVVGDRQRYEQYF.

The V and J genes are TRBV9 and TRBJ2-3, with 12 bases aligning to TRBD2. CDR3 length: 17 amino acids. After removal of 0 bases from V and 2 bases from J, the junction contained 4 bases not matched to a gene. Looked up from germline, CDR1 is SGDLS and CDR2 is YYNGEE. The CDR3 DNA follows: TGTGCCAGCAGCGTAGTGACTAGCGGGAGTTACACAGATACGCAGTATTTT. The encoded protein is CASSVVTSGSYTDTQYF.

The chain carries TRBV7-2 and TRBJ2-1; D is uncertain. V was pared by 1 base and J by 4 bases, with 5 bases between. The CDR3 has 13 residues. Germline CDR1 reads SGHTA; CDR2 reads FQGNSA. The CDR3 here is CASSLGMYNEQFF. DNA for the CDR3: TGTGCCAGCAGCTTAGGGATGTACAATGAGCAGTTCTTC.

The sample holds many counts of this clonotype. The CDR3 is CASSFSAYEQYF. The CDR3 nucleotides are TGTGCCAGCAGTTTTAGCGCCTACGAGCAGTACTTC. The rearrangement joins TRBV7-2 to TRBJ2-7; tentative D call: TRBD2 (5 bases). Trimming pared 6 bases from V and 2 bases from J, leaving 8 bases between. The length of the CDR3 is 12 residues. Germline values: CDR1 SGHTA, CDR2 FQGNSA. The full variable domain, in which reference TRBV7-2 and TRBJ2-7 provide the parts outside the CDR3, is GAGVSQSPSNKVTEKGKDVELRCDPISGHTALYWYRQSLGQGLEFLIYFQGNSAPDKSGLPSDRFSAERTGGSVSTLTIQRTQQEDSAVYLCASSFSAYEQYFGPGTRLTVT.

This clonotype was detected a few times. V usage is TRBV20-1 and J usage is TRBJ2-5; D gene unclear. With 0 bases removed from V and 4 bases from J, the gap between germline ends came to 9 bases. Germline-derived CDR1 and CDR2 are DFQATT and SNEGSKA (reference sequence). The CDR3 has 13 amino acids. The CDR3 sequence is CSARDVVRETQYF. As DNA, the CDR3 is TGCAGTGCTAGAGATGTAGTCAGAGAGACCCAGTACTTC.

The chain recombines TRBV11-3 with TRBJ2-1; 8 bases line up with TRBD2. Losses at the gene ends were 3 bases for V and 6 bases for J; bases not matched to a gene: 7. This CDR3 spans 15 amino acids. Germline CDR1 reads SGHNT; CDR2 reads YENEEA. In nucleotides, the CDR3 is TGTGCCAGCAGCTTGACGGGAGGGTTGATCAATGAGCAGTTCTTC. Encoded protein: CASSLTGGLINEQFF.

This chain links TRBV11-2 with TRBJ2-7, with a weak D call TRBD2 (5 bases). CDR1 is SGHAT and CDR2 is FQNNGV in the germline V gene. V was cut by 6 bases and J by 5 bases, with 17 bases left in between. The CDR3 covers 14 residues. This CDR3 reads CASSSGWVVDEQYF. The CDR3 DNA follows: TGTGCCAGCAGTTCGGGGTGGGTTGTCGACGAGCAGTACTTC. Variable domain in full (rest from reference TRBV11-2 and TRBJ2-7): EAGVAQSPRYKIIEKRQSVAFWCNPISGHATLYWYQQILGQGPKLLIQFQNNGVVDDSQLPKDRFSAERLKGVDSTLKIQPAKLEDSAVYLCASSSGWVVDEQYFGPGTRLTVT.

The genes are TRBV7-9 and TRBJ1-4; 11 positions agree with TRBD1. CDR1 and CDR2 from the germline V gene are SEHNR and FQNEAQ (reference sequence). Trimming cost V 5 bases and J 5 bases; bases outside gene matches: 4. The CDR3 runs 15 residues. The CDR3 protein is CASSAWTGGNEKLFF. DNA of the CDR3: TGTGCCAGCAGCGCATGGACAGGGGGCAATGAAAAACTGTTTTTT.

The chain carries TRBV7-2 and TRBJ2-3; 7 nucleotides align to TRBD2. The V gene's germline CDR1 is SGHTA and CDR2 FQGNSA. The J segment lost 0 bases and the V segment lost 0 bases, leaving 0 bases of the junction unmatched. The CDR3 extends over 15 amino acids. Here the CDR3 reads CASSLAAGSTDTQYF. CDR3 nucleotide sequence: TGTGCCAGCAGCTTAGCAGCGGGGAGCACAGATACGCAGTATTTT.

Here the CDR3 reads CSVERIGGGEQYF. The CDR3 region has the DNA TGCAGCGTTGAAAGGATCGGGGGTGGCGAGCAGTACTTC. The rearrangement uses TRBV29-1 and TRBJ2-7; weak D call: TRBD2 (6 bases). CDR3 length equals 13 residues. Germline CDR1 reads SQVTM; CDR2 reads ANQGSEA. The germline V and J ends were trimmed by 2 bases and 6 bases, with 14 bases remaining between them.

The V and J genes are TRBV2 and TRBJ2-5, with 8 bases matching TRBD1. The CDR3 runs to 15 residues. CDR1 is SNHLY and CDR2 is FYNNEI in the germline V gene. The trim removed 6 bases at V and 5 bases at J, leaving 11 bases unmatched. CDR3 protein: CASSGGQGSWETQYF. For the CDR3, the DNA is TGTGCCAGCAGCGGAGGACAGGGATCCTGGGAGACCCAGTACTTC.

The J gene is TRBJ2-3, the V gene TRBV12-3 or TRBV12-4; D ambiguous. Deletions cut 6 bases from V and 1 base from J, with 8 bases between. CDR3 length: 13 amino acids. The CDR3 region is CASSASRTDTQYF. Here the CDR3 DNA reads TGTGCCAGCAGCGCCTCTCGCACAGATACGCAGTATTTT.

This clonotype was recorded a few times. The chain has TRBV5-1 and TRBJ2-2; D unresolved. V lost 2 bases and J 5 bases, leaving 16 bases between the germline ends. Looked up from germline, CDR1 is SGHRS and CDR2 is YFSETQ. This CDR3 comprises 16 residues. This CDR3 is CASSFGSPMKTGELFF. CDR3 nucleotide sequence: TGCGCCAGCAGCTTTGGCTCACCCATGAAGACCGGGGAGCTGTTTTTT.

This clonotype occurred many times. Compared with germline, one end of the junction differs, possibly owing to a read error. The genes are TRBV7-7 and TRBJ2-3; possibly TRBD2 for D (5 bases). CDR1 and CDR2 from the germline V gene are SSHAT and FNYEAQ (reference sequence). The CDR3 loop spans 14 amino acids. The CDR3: CASSLGPAADTQYF. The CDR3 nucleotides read TGTGCTAGCAGCTTAGGTCCAGCGGCAGATACGCAGTATTTT.

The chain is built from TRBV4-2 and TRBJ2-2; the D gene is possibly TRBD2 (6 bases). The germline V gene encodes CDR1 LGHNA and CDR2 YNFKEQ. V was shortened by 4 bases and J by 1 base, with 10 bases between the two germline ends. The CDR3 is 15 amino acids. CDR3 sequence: CASSRPGGNTGELFF. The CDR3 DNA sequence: TGTGCCAGCAGCCGACCCGGGGGGAACACCGGGGAGCTGTTTTTT.

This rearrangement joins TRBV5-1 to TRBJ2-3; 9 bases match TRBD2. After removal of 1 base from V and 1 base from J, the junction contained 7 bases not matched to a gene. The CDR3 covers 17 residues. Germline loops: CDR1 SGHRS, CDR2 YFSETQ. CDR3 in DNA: TGCGCCAGCAGCTTGAGGTCGGGCGGGGGGGGCACAGATACGCAGTATTTT. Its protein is CASSLRSGGGGTDTQYF.

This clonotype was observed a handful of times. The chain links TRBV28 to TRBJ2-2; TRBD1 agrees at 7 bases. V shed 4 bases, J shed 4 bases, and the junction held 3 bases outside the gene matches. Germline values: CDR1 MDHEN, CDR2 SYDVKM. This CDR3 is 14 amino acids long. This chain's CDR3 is CASSSGTVTGELFF. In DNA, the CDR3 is TGTGCCAGCAGTTCCGGGACAGTCACCGGGGAGCTGTTTTTT.

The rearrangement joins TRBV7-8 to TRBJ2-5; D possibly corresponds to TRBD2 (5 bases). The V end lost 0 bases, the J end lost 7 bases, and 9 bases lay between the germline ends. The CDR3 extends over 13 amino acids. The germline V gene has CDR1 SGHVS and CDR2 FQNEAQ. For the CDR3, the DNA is TGTGCCAGCAGCTTAGCCGGGATTGCGACCCAGTACTTC. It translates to CASSLAGIATQYF.

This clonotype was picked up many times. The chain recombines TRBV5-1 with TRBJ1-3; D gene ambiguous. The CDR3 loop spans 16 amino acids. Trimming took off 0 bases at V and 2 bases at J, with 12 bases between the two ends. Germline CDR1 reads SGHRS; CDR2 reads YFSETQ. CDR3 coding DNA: TGCGCCAGCAGCTTGGGAGGAAACACGGCTGGAAACACCATATATTTT. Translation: CASSLGGNTAGNTIYF.

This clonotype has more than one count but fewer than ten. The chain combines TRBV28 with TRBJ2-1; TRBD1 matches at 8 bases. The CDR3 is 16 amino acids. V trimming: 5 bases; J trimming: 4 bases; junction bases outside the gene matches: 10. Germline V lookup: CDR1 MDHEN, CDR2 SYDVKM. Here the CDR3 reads CASSELGQVGYNEQFF. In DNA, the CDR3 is TGTGCCAGCAGTGAACTGGGACAGGTCGGGTACAATGAGCAGTTCTTC.

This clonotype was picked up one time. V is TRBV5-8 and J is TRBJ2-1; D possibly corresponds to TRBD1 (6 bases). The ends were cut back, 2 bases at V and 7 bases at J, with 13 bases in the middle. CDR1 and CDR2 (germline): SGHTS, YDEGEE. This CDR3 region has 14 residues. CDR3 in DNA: TGTGCCAGCAGCTTCTTGGGGGCGGTTAATGAGCAGTTCTTC. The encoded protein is CASSFLGAVNEQFF.

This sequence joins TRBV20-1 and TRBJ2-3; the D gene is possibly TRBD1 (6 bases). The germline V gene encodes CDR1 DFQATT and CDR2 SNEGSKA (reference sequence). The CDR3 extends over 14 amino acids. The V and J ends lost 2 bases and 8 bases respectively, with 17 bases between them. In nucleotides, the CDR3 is TGCAGTGCTAGACCTTGGACGGGACATCTTACGCAGTATTTT. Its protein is CSARPWTGHLTQYF.

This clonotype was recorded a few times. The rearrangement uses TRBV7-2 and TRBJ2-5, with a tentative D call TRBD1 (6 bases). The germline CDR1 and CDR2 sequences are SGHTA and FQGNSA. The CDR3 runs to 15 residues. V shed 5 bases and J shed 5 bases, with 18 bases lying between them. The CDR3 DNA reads TGTGCCAGCAGCCTTATATCAGGGGCTCGGGAGACCCAGTACTTC. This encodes CASSLISGARETQYF.

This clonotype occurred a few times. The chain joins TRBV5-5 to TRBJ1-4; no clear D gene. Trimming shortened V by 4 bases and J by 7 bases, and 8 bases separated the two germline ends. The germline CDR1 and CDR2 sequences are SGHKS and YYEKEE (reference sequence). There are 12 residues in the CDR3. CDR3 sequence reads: CASSPASEKLFF. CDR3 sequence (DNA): TGTGCCAGCAGCCCGGCCTCTGAAAAACTGTTTTTT.

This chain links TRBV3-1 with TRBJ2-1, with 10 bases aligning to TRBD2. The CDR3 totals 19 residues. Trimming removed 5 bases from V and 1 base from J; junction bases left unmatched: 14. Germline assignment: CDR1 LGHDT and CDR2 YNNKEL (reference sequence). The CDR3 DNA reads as TGTGCCAGCAGCGCCACTAGCGGGAAAGGTCCCCGATCCTACAATGAGCAGTTCTTC. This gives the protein CASSATSGKGPRSYNEQFF.

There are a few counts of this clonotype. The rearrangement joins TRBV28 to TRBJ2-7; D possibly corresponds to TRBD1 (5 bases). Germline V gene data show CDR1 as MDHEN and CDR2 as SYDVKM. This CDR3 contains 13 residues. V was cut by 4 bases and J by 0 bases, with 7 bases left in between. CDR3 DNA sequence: TGTGCCAGCAGTTGGACAAACTCCTACGAGCAGTACTTC. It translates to CASSWTNSYEQYF.

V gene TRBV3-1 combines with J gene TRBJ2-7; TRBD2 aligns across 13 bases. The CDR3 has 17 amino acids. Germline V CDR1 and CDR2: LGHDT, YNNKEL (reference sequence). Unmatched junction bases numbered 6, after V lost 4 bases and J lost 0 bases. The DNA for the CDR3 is TGTGCCAGCAGCCGAAGAACTAGCGGGGGGGTCTCCTACGAGCAGTACTTC. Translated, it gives CASSRRTSGGVSYEQYF.

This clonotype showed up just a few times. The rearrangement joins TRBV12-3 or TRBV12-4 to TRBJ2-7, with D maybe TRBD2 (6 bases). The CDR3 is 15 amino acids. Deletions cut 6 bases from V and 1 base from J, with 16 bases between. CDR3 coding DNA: TGTGCCAGCAGGGGAGCGGGCCCAACTTCCTACGAGCAGTACTTC. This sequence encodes CASRGAGPTSYEQYF.

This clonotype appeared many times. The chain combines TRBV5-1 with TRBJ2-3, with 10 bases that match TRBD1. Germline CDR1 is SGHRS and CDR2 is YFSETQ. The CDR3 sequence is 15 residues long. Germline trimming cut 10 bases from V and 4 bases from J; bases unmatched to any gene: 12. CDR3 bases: TGCGCCTCAGCAAAGGGACAGGGGTCCGCAGATACGCAGTATTTT. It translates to CASAKGQGSADTQYF.

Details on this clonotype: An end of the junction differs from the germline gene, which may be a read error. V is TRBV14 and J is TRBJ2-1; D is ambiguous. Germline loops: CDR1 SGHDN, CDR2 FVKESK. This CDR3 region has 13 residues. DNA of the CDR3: TGTGCCAGCAGCCCCCTTAGCTACGATGAGCTGTTCTTC. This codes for CASSPLSYDELFF.